This T cell receptor beta chain appears in the sequencing data of a study of cytotoxic CD8 clonotypes in ibrutinib-treated CLL. The assay was immunoSEQ multiplex PCR, and TCRdb's table has in-frame clones only and misses some. The sample includes around 300,000 clones, roughly 79% of them seen just once. Comment on this clone: Its antigen is still unknown.

Notes on the study in general: A rise in clonality was seen at ibrutinib response, and a fall back toward baseline was seen at progression. Clonality measured at baseline exceeded age-matched healthy donors, tracking circulating CD8+ T-cell counts.

Germline V gene lookup returns CDR1 SGHRS and CDR2 YFSETQ. Trimming removed 0 bases from V and 1 base from J, with 11 bases in between. The CDR3 totals 15 residues. This chain joins TRBV5-1 and TRBJ2-7, with D possibly being TRBD2 (6 bases). The specimen comprised PBMCs, sampled before ibrutinib treatment. This receptor was taken from a human donor with chronic lymphocytic leukemia. The CDR3 sequence: CASSLGGGKSYEQYF. CDR3 nucleotides: TGCGCCAGCAGCTTGGGTGGCGGGAAGTCCTACGAGCAGTACTTC.